This TCR beta chain was identified in a study of molecular identifiers for immune sequencing clone quantification. Across the study: Sequencing covered four of five parts into which replicate RNA from around 20,000 or 100,000 naive CD8 cells was split.

Previously described methods and listed TCR primers produced bulk TCR libraries. Each CDR3 protein gets one entry after TCRdb re-called the PCR reads with MiXCR. The sample lists about 640,000 distinct CDR3 sequences; just under 20% were seen once. A word on this clonotype: A much larger clone differs from this one at a single base, so this may be a read error.

Germline V lookup: CDR1 SGHDT, CDR2 YYEEEE. This CDR3 has 15 amino acids. Deletions cut 0 bases from V and 3 bases from J, with 13 bases between. The TCR originated in a human donor in good health. Some libraries in this study had Jurkat cell RNA spiked in. The V gene is TRBV5-6, the J gene TRBJ2-7, with no clear D. The sequencing sample was made of naive CD8+ T cells from blood, with Jurkat cell RNA spiked in. As for subset: FACS-sorted CD8+CD4-CCR7+CD45RA+ naive T cells. CDR3 DNA sequence: TGTGCCAGCAGCTTGGGTAGACGTCTCCTCTACGAGCAGTACTTC. This sequence encodes CASSLGRRLLYEQYF. Filled out from reference TRBV5-6 and TRBJ2-7, the complete variable domain reads DAGVTQSPTHLIKTRGQQVTLRCSPKSGHDTVSWYQQALGQGPQFIFQYYEEEERQRGNFPDRFSGHQFPNYSSELNVNALLLGDSALYLCASSLGRRLLYEQYFGPGTRLTVT.